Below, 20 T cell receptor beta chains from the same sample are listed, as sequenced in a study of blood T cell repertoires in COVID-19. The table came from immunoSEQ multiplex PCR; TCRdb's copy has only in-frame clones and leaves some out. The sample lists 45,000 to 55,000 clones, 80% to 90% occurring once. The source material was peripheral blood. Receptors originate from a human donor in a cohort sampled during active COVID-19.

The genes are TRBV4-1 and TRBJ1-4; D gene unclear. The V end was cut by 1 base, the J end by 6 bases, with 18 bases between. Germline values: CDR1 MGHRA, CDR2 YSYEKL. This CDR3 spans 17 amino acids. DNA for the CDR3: TGCGCCAGCAGCCAAGGGCGATGGGCAGGTCGCGATGAAAAACTGTTTTTT. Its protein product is CASSQGRWAGRDEKLFF.

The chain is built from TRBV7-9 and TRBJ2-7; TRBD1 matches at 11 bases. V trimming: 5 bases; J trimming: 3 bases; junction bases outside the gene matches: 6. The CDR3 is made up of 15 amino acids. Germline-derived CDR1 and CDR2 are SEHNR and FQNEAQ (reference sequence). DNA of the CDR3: TGTGCCAGCAGCAGAACCGGGACAGGGGGCTACGAGCAGTACTTC. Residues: CASSRTGTGGYEQYF.

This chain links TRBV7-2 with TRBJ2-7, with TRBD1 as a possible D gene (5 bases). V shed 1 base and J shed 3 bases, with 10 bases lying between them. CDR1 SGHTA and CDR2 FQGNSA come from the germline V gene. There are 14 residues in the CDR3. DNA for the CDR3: TGTGCCAGCAGCTTAGGGCAGGGATACTACGAGCAGTACTTC. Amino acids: CASSLGQGYYEQYF.

The CDR3 is CASSPVRSTREQYF. The CDR3 DNA is TGTGCCAGCAGCCCTGTCCGGTCAACTCGCGAGCAGTACTTC. V gene TRBV7-9 combines with J gene TRBJ2-7; D unresolved. Looked up from germline, CDR1 is SEHNR and CDR2 is FQNEAQ (reference sequence). The V end was cut by 5 bases, the J end by 6 bases, with 17 bases between. CDR3 size: 14 residues.

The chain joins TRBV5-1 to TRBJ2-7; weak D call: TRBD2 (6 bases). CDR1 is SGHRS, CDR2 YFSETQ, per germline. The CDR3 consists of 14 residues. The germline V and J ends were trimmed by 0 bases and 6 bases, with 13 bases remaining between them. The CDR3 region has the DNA TGCGCCAGCAGCTTGGACACGGGAGTGTCCGAGCAGTACTTC. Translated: CASSLDTGVSEQYF.

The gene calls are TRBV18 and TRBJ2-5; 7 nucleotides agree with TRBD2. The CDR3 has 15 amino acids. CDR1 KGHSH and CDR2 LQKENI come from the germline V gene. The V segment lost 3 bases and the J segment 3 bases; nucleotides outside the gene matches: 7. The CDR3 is CASSPAAGLEETQYF. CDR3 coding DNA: TGTGCCAGCTCACCGGCAGCGGGGCTAGAAGAGACCCAGTACTTC. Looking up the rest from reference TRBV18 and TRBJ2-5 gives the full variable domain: NAGVMQNPRHLVRRRGQEARLRCSPMKGHSHVYWYRQLPEEGLKFMVYLQKENIIDESGMPKERFSAEFPKEGPSILRIQQVVRGDSAAYFCASSPAAGLEETQYFGPGTRLLVL.

The CDR3 loop reads CASSFTRDANTGELFF. The CDR3 DNA reads TGTGCCAGCAGCTTCACCAGGGATGCGAACACCGGGGAGCTGTTTTTT. This sequence joins TRBV5-5 and TRBJ2-2, with a weak D call TRBD1 (5 bases). Between the trimmed V and J ends, which lost 2 bases and 0 bases, there was a span of 11 bases. This CDR3 has 16 amino acids. CDR1 is SGHKS and CDR2 is YYEKEE in the germline V gene (reference sequence).

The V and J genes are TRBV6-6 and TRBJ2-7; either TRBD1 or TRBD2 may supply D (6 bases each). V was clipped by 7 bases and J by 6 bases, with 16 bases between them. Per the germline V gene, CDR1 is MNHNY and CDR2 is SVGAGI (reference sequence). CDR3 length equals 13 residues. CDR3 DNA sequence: TGTGCCAGCAATCGGGGGCCGGATGCCGAGCAGTACTTC. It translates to CASNRGPDAEQYF.

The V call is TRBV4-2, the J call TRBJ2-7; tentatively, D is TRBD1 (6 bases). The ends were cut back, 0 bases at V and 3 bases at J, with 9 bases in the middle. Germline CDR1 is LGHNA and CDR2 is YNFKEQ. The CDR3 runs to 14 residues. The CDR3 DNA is TGTGCCAGCAGCCAAGACCAGGGGCTCTACGAGCAGTACTTC. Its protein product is CASSQDQGLYEQYF.

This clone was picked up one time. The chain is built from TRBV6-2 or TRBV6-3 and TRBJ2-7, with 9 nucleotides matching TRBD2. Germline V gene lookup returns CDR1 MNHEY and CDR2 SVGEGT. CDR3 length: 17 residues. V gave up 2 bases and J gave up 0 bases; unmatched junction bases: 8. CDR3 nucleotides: TGTGCCAGCAGTTACGAACTAGCGGGCCTCACCTCCTACGAGCAGTACTTC. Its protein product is CASSYELAGLTSYEQYF.

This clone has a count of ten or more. CDR3 sequence reads: CASSRGFRTGGYEQYF. The CDR3 DNA reads as TGTGCCAGCAGTCGTGGTTTCCGGACAGGGGGCTACGAGCAGTACTTC. The chain employs TRBV6-6 and TRBJ2-7; 10 bases line up with TRBD1. Germline-derived CDR1 and CDR2 are MNHNY and SVGAGI (reference sequence). There are 16 residues in the CDR3. V trimming: 5 bases; J trimming: 3 bases; junction bases outside the gene matches: 10.

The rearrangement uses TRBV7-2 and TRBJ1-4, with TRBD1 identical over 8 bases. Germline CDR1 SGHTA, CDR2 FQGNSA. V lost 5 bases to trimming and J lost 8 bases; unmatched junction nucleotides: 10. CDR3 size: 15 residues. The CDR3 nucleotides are TGTGCCAGCAGCACCCGACAGGGGTCGGGAGAAAAACTGTTTTTT. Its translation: CASSTRQGSGEKLFF.

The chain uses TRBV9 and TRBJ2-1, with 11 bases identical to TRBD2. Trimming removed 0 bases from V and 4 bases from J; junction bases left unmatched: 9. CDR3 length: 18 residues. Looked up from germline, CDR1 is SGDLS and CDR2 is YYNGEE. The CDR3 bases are TGTGCCAGCAGCGTAGGGCCGGGGGGACTAGCGGTATACAATGAGCAGTTCTTC. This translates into CASSVGPGGLAVYNEQFF.

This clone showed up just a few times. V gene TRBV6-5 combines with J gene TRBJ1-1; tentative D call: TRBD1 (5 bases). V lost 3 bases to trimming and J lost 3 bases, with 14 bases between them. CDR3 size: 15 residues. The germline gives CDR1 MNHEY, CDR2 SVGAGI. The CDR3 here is CASSYFDSSYTEAFF. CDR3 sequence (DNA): TGTGCCAGCAGTTATTTCGACAGCAGTTACACTGAAGCTTTCTTT.

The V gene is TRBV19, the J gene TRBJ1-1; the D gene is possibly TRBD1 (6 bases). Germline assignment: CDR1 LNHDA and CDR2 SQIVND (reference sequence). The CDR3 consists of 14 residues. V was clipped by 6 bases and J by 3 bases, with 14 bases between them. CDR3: CASRPGEGDTEAFF. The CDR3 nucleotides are TGTGCCAGTAGACCAGGGGAGGGGGACACTGAAGCTTTCTTT.

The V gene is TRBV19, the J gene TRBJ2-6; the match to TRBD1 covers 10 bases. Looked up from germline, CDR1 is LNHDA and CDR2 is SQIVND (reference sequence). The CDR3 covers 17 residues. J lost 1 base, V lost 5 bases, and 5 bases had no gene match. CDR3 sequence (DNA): TGTGCCAGTAGTCCCGGGACAGGGGCTTCTGGGGCCAACGTCCTGACTTTC. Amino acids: CASSPGTGASGANVLTF.

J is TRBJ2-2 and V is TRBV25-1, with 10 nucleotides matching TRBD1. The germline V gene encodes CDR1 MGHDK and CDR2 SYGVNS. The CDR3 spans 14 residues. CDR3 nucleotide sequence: TGTGCTTCAACCGGGACAGGGGTGATCGGGGAGCTGTTTTTT. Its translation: CASTGTGVIGELFF.

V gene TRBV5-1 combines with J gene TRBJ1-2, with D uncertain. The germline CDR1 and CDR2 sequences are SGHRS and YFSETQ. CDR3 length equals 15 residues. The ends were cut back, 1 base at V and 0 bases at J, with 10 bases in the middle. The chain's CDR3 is CASSLQSEPNYGYTF. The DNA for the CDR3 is TGCGCCAGCAGCTTGCAATCGGAGCCTAACTATGGCTACACCTTC.

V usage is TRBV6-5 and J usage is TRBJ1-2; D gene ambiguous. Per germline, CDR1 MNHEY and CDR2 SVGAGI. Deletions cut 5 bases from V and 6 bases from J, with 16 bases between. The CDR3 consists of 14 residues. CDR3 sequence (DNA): TGTGCCAGCAGTCGTGGGTTAGGTGGAGATGGCTACACCTTC. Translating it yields CASSRGLGGDGYTF.

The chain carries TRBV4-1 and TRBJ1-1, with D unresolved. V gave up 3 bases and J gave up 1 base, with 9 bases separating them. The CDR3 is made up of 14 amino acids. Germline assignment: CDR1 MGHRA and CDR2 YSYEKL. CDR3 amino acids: CASSHGLANTEAFF. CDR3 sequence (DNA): TGCGCCAGCAGCCACGGGTTAGCGAACACTGAAGCTTTCTTT.